These 28 T cell receptor beta chains were all obtained from the same sample, sequenced in a study of T cells after yellow fever vaccination. TCRdb re-called the 5' RACE reads with MiXCR, one entry per CDR3 protein. The sample lists 250,000 or so distinct CDR3 sequences, 6.9% occurring once. Sequencing was performed on CD4+ T cells sorted from PBMCs, taken 15 days after the yellow fever booster vaccination. All receptors come from a man aged 25-40 years who received the YFV17D yellow fever vaccine.

This clonotype has ten or more counts. The CDR3 sequence is CASSRGTSGTYEQYF. The CDR3 DNA follows: TGTGCCAGCAGCCGCGGGACTAGCGGGACCTACGAGCAGTACTTC. The chain recombines TRBV3-1 with TRBJ2-7, with 13 bases fitting TRBD2. This CDR3 is built from 15 residues. CDR1 and CDR2 from the germline V gene are LGHDT and YNNKEL (reference sequence). V was clipped by 4 bases and J by 2 bases; unmatched bases: 2.

The CDR3 spells CASSLGREAETQYF. In DNA form, the CDR3 reads TGTGCCAGCAGCTTAGGGCGGGAGGCAGAGACCCAGTACTTC. The chain recombines TRBV7-2 with TRBJ2-5; 8 bases match TRBD2. This CDR3 region has 14 residues. Germline CDR1 is SGHTA and CDR2 is FQGNSA. The V gene end was trimmed by 1 base and the J gene end by 4 bases; junction bases not matched to a gene: 2.

This clonotype was counted ten times or more. This chain uses TRBV5-1 with TRBJ2-2, with D perhaps matching TRBD2 (5 bases). This CDR3 contains 16 residues. In germline, CDR1 is SGHRS, CDR2 YFSETQ. V lost 1 base, J lost 4 bases, and 14 bases lay in between. CDR3 sequence reads: CASSLQFTGSTGELFF. The CDR3 bases are TGCGCCAGCAGCTTGCAGTTTACGGGAAGCACCGGGGAGCTGTTTTTT.

Many counts were recorded for this clonotype. The genes are TRBV29-1 and TRBJ2-7; D may correspond to TRBD1 or TRBD2 (6 bases each). Per the germline V gene, CDR1 is SQVTM and CDR2 is ANQGSEA. V lost 6 bases, J lost 5 bases, and 17 bases lay in between. The CDR3 runs 13 residues. CDR3: CSVIWGAGHEQYF. In nucleotides, the CDR3 is TGCAGCGTGATTTGGGGGGCGGGCCACGAGCAGTACTTC.

The J gene is TRBJ2-1, the V gene TRBV7-2; TRBD2 matches 7 bases. Trimming removed 4 bases from V and 9 bases from J; junction bases left unmatched: 6. The CDR3 length is 13 residues. Germline V lookup: CDR1 SGHTA, CDR2 FQGNSA. The CDR3 region has the DNA TGTGCCAGCAGCTATAGCGGGCTTTCTGAGCAGTTCTTC. Protein sequence: CASSYSGLSEQFF.

This clonotype has only a few counts. The genes are TRBV6-4 and TRBJ2-2; 8 positions match TRBD1. V lost 1 base and J lost 3; bases outside the gene matches: 13. The CDR3 covers 19 residues. Germline V gives CDR1 MRHNA, CDR2 SNTAGT. CDR3 in amino acids: CASSDYPISGTGYTGELFF. CDR3 coding DNA: TGTGCCAGCAGTGACTACCCTATTTCCGGGACAGGTTACACCGGGGAGCTGTTTTTT.

This clonotype was seen more than once but under ten times. The chain couples TRBV20-1 to TRBJ2-7, with D unresolved. This CDR3 has 12 amino acids. Trimming removed 6 bases at V and 2 bases at J, with 11 bases between. Per germline, CDR1 DFQATT and CDR2 SNEGSKA (reference sequence). The CDR3 nucleotides read TGCAGTGCCGCCCCCGCAACCTACGAGCAGTACTTC. It translates to CSAAPATYEQYF.

CDR3 in DNA: TGTGCCTGGAGTCGGACAGGAGGTGTTGAAAAACTGTTTTTT. Its protein is CAWSRTGGVEKLFF. The chain joins TRBV30 to TRBJ1-4, with TRBD1 matching over 7 bases. J was trimmed by 7 bases and V by 2 bases; bases with no gene match: 7. The CDR3 extends over 14 amino acids. Germline CDR1 is GTSNPN and CDR2 is SVGIG (reference sequence).

The CDR3 DNA reads as TGTGCCAGCAGCTTAAGTTCCCCCGGGCACGGCACAGATACGCAGTATTTT. This encodes CASSLSSPGHGTDTQYF. The chain carries TRBV7-2 and TRBJ2-3; D is unresolved. This CDR3 spans 17 amino acids. Looked up from germline, CDR1 is SGHTA and CDR2 is FQGNSA. V lost 2 bases to trimming and J lost 1 base, with 16 bases between them. The full variable domain, completed using reference TRBV7-2 and TRBJ2-3, is GAGVSQSPSNKVTEKGKDVELRCDPISGHTALYWYRQSLGQGLEFLIYFQGNSAPDKSGLPSDRFSAERTGGSVSTLTIQRTQQEDSAVYLCASSLSSPGHGTDTQYFGPGTRLTVL.

This clonotype was picked up a small number of times. The chain joins TRBV12-3 or TRBV12-4 to TRBJ1-6, with TRBD1 matching over 7 bases. Unmatched junction bases numbered 9, after V lost 7 bases and J lost 6 bases. This CDR3 spans 15 amino acids. CDR3 region: CASTLDRLGNSPLHF. The CDR3, as DNA: TGTGCCAGCACCCTGGACAGGTTGGGTAATTCACCCCTCCACTTT.

Points on this clonotype: It may be a read error: a sequence one base away is much more abundant. V is TRBV14 and J is TRBJ2-3; maybe TRBD2 (6 bases). The germline CDR1 and CDR2 sequences are SGHDN and FVKESK. This CDR3 comprises 14 residues. CDR3 DNA sequence: TGTGCCAACAGCGGCGGGATTAGCACAGATACGCAGTATTTT. It is translated as CANSGGISTDTQYF. Variable domain in full (rest from reference TRBV14 and TRBJ2-3): EAGVTQFPSHSVIEKGQTVTLRCDPISGHDNLYWYRRVMGKEIKFLLHFVKESKQDESGMPNNRFLAERTGGTYSTLKVQPAELEDSGVYFCANSGGISTDTQYFGPGTRLTVL.

The V gene is TRBV3-1, the J gene TRBJ2-5; D uncertain. This CDR3 has 15 amino acids. CDR1 is LGHDT, CDR2 YNNKEL, per germline (reference sequence). Trimming removed 1 base from V and 3 bases from J, with 12 bases in between. Here the CDR3 reads CASSQGPGLKETQYF. In nucleotides, the CDR3 is TGTGCCAGCAGCCAAGGTCCGGGTCTCAAAGAGACCCAGTACTTC.

This clonotype was seen a few times. The rearrangement links TRBV4-3 to TRBJ2-7; D is unclear. V was shortened by 0 bases and J by 3 bases, with 12 bases between the two germline ends. The CDR3 sequence is 15 residues long. The germline gives CDR1 LGHNA, CDR2 YSLEER. CDR3 residues: CASSQESTYGYEQYF. CDR3 nucleotides: TGCGCCAGCAGCCAAGAGTCCACTTACGGCTACGAGCAGTACTTC.

This chain connects TRBV7-2 to TRBJ2-3, with TRBD2 identical over 8 bases. The germline CDR1 and CDR2 sequences are SGHTA and FQGNSA. Trimming cost V 8 bases and J 3 bases; bases outside gene matches: 10. This CDR3 region has 15 residues. The CDR3 nucleotides read TGTGCCAGCGAGGGGACGGGAGGGGGGACAGATACGCAGTATTTT. This encodes CASEGTGGGTDTQYF.

This clonotype has a handful of counts. This chain joins TRBV21-1 and TRBJ2-5. TRBV21-1 counts as a pseudogene. The CDR3 contains 16 residues. The CDR3 DNA sequence: TGTGCCAGCAGGACAGCGGGATCACCTGACCAAGAGACCCAGTACTTC. Residues: CASRTAGSPDQETQYF.

This clonotype was picked up a small number of times. The rearrangement links TRBV5-1 to TRBJ2-7, with 7 bases that match TRBD1. The junction had 8 bases not matched to a gene; V was cut back by 5 bases and J by 3 bases. The CDR3 has 14 residues. The V gene's germline CDR1 is SGHRS and CDR2 YFSETQ. The CDR3 region is CASSSGTANYEQYF. CDR3 DNA sequence: TGCGCCAGCAGTTCCGGGACAGCGAACTACGAGCAGTACTTC.

This clonotype was seen a handful of times. J is TRBJ2-2 and V is TRBV15, with unresolved D. The CDR3 length is 14 residues. The V end lost 4 bases, the J end lost 6 bases, and 12 bases lay between the germline ends. Germline loops: CDR1 LNHNV, CDR2 YYDKDF (reference sequence). The CDR3, as DNA: TGTGCCACCAGCACTAGTGGCTCCGCCGGGGAGCTGTTTTTT. Amino acid sequence: CATSTSGSAGELFF. Based on the CDR3 plus reference TRBV15 and TRBJ2-2, the full variable domain is DAMVIQNPRYQVTQFGKPVTLSCSQTLNHNVMYWYQQKSSQAPKLLFHYYDKDFNNEADTPDNFQSRRPNTSFCFLDIRSPGLGDTAMYLCATSTSGSAGELFFGEGSRLTVL.

This clonotype was seen at least ten times. This chain links TRBV10-3 with TRBJ2-3; D uncertain. The V gene lost 3 bases and the J gene lost 1 base, with 5 bases spanning the gap. This CDR3 is built from 13 residues. From germline, CDR1 is ENHRY and CDR2 SYGVKD. The CDR3 DNA is TGTGCCATCAGTGATGGCGGCACAGATACGCAGTATTTT. Its translation: CAISDGGTDTQYF.

This clonotype has a count of ten or more. V is TRBV11-2 and J is TRBJ2-1; TRBD2 matches 12 bases. The ends lost 5 bases at V and 2 bases at J; junction bases unmatched: 13. Germline loops: CDR1 SGHAT, CDR2 FQNNGV. The CDR3 is 19 amino acids. The CDR3 nucleotides read TGTGCCAGCAGCCGGACTAGCGGGACAGGAGGATGGGCCTACAATGAGCAGTTCTTC. It encodes CASSRTSGTGGWAYNEQFF. Drawing the rest from reference TRBV11-2 and TRBJ2-1, the complete variable domain is EAGVAQSPRYKIIEKRQSVAFWCNPISGHATLYWYQQILGQGPKLLIQFQNNGVVDDSQLPKDRFSAERLKGVDSTLKIQPAKLEDSAVYLCASSRTSGTGGWAYNEQFFGPGTRLTVL.

This clonotype was detected a few times. The rearrangement links TRBV5-1 to TRBJ2-7; 7 nucleotides agree with TRBD1. Germline V gene lookup returns CDR1 SGHRS and CDR2 YFSETQ. The CDR3 sequence is 16 residues long. With V trimmed by 4 bases and J by 1 base, 11 bases remained unmatched. In DNA, the CDR3 is TGCGCCAGCAGCAGGTCGACAGGGCACACGTCCTACGAGCAGTACTTC. Translation: CASSRSTGHTSYEQYF.

The table lists this clonotype with many counts. The chain joins TRBV20-1 to TRBJ2-4; 9 bases are shared with TRBD2. Germline V gene sequence: CDR1 DFQATT, CDR2 SNEGSKA (reference sequence). There are 13 residues in the CDR3. Germline trimming cut 1 base from V and 15 bases from J; bases unmatched to any gene: 10. CDR3 DNA: TGCAGTGCTAGAGCCCCCTCTAGCGGGGAGTTGTACTTC. Amino acids: CSARAPSSGELYF.

This clonotype was recorded many times. CDR3 sequence (DNA): TGCGCCAGCAGTACCGGGACTAGCCTTACCAATGAGCAGTTCTTC. Amino acids: CASSTGTSLTNEQFF. The J gene is TRBJ2-1, the V gene TRBV5-1; 9 nucleotides match TRBD2. This CDR3 has 15 amino acids. CDR1 SGHRS and CDR2 YFSETQ come from the germline V gene. The V segment lost 5 bases and the J segment 6 bases; nucleotides outside the gene matches: 9.

This clonotype was seen more than once but under ten times. This chain joins TRBV5-6 and TRBJ2-5; D possibly corresponds to TRBD2 (5 bases). Trimming pared 6 bases from V and 5 bases from J, leaving 14 bases between. The CDR3 runs to 13 residues. Germline loops: CDR1 SGHDT, CDR2 YYEEEE. In DNA form, the CDR3 reads TGTGCCAGCACTAAATTGGAGGTGGAGACCCAGTACTTC. It encodes CASTKLEVETQYF. The complete variable domain, with remaining parts taken from reference TRBV5-6 and TRBJ2-5, reads DAGVTQSPTHLIKTRGQQVTLRCSPKSGHDTVSWYQQALGQGPQFIFQYYEEEERQRGNFPDRFSGHQFPNYSSELNVNALLLGDSALYLCASTKLEVETQYFGPGTRLLVL.

V is TRBV12-3 or TRBV12-4 and J is TRBJ1-6, with D maybe TRBD1 (5 bases). This CDR3 is 15 amino acids long. The V end lost 1 base, the J end lost 10 bases, and 14 bases lay between the germline ends. CDR3 protein: CASSLGAGTVSPLHF. The DNA of the CDR3 is TGTGCCAGCAGTTTAGGGGCAGGGACTGTATCACCCCTCCACTTT.

This clonotype showed up many times. The gene calls are TRBV29-1 and TRBJ2-3, with 12 positions matching TRBD1. The CDR3 is made up of 15 amino acids. Germline CDR1 and CDR2: SQVTM and ANQGSEA. Unmatched junction bases numbered 7, after V lost 6 bases and J lost 3 bases. Here the CDR3 reads CSVAGTGGATDTQYF. CDR3 nucleotides: TGCAGCGTGGCGGGGACAGGGGGCGCGACAGATACGCAGTATTTT.

To note about this clonotype: This clone may be a read error of a much larger clone one base away. This chain joins TRBV5-1 and TRBJ2-1; possible D gene TRBD1, 5 bases. The CDR3 is 17 amino acids. Germline V lookup: CDR1 SGHRS, CDR2 YFSETQ. Between the trimmed V and J ends, which lost 4 bases and 4 bases, there was a span of 21 bases. DNA of the CDR3: TGCGCCAGCAGCACTGACCCGAACAGGCAACTATACAATGAGCAGTTCTTC. It encodes CASSTDPNRQLYNEQFF.

This chain uses TRBV6-5 with TRBJ1-2; weak D call: TRBD1 (5 bases). V was clipped by 4 bases and J by 2 bases, with 11 bases between them. Germline V CDR1 and CDR2: MNHEY, SVGAGI. The CDR3 covers 14 residues. This chain's CDR3 is CASSSPGLNYGYTF. In nucleotides, the CDR3 is TGTGCCAGCAGTTCCCCGGGACTAAACTATGGCTACACCTTC.

This chain joins TRBV4-3 and TRBJ1-6; D unresolved. The length of the CDR3 is 17 residues. Germline V gene lookup returns CDR1 LGHNA and CDR2 YSLEER. V dropped 0 bases and J dropped 0 bases, with 9 bases sitting between them. DNA of the CDR3: TGCGCCAGCAGCCAAGATAGACGAGTCTCCTATAATTCACCCCTCCACTTT. Translation: CASSQDRRVSYNSPLHF.